This T cell receptor beta chain was captured in a study of shared clonotypes between healthy human individuals. On the study more broadly: Per donor, CD8 memory used one plate, CD8 naive used two, CD4 memory used three and CD4 naive used three.

J gave up 5 bases and V 1 base, and 10 bases lay outside the gene matches. Germline CDR1 reads LGHNA; CDR2 reads YNFKEQ. The CDR3 runs 17 residues. Several immunoSEQ 96-well plates shared each subset's DNA, each plate a replicate. Measured with immunoSEQ multiplex PCR; TCRdb has only the in-frame clones, and not every one. The repertoire has roughly 2,300,000 clones, roughly 92% of them found once; the top ten carry 0.37%. This clone was detected a few times. Sequenced material: naive CD4+ T cells from PBMCs. As to subset: CD45RA+ positively selected. This rearrangement joins TRBV4-2 to TRBJ2-2, with TRBD2 identical over 7 bases. The origin of this receptor is a man younger than 35 in good health. Some clones in this sample may be carry-over from other donors' samples. CDR3 loop: CASSQVGGRSWTGELFF. CDR3 nucleotide sequence: TGTGCCAGCAGCCAAGTCGGGGGGAGGAGTTGGACCGGGGAGCTGTTTTTT.